This TCR beta chain was captured in a study of tumor-infiltrating lymphocytes in primary liver carcinoma. Study as a whole: There were roughly 3.5 to 7.13 million productive TCRbeta reads per sample, a yield similar across tissue types.

This clonotype has a single count. Its antigen remains unknown. Since the CDR3 does not end with the conserved phenylalanine or tryptophan, this likely comes from a read error. The limits of the CDR3 on the DNA are not certain, so only TCRdb's listed CDR3 is given. Study-level results: The study used bulk unsorted samples and so did not compare CD4+ and CD8+ repertoires.

Germline DNA was extracted too, while blood RNA derived from unsorted whole blood. The CDR3 numbers 15 amino acids, ends counted. Germline V gene lookup returns CDR1 MNHEY and CDR2 SVGAGI. TCR beta cDNA was reverse-transcribed from 500 to 550 ng of total RNA. The reaction used a constant-region primer and ProtoScript II reverse transcriptase. Three nested multiplex PCR rounds, a slightly modified ARM-PCR method, built the TCR beta libraries. The first two PCR rounds used TRBV1-TRBV30 primers with a Cbeta primer, roughly 10 cycles each. A single record per CDR3 protein comes from TCRdb applying MiXCR to the multiplex PCR reads. This sample has almost 200,000 distinct CDR3 sequences, with roughly two thirds found just once.

The sequencing sample was made of peripheral blood. The rearrangement links TRBV6-5 to TRBJ2-7; the D call TRBD2 from the table was never checked on the DNA. The clonotype comes from a woman aged 55-70 years with primary liver carcinoma and hepatitis B virus infection. CDR3 residues: CASRNLAGSSYEQYL.